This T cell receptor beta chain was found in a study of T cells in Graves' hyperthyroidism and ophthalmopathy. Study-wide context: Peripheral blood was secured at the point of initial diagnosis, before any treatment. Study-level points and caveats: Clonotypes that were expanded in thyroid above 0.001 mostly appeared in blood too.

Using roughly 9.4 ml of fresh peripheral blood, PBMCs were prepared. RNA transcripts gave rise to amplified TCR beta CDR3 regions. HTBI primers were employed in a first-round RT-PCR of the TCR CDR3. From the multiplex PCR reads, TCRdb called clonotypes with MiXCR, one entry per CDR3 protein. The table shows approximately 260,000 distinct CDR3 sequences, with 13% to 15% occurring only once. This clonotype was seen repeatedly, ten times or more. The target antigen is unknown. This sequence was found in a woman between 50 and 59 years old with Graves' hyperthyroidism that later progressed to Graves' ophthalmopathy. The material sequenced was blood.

The CDR3 DNA is TGTGCCAGCAGGACCACCAGGGTCTCTGGGGCCAACGTCCTGACTTTC. Its protein product is CASRTTRVSGANVLTF. The chain is built from TRBV28 and TRBJ2-6, with a possible D match to TRBD1 (5 bases). The CDR3 extends over 16 amino acids. The germline V gene has CDR1 MDHEN and CDR2 SYDVKM. The ends were cut back, 6 bases at V and 0 bases at J, with 12 bases in the middle.